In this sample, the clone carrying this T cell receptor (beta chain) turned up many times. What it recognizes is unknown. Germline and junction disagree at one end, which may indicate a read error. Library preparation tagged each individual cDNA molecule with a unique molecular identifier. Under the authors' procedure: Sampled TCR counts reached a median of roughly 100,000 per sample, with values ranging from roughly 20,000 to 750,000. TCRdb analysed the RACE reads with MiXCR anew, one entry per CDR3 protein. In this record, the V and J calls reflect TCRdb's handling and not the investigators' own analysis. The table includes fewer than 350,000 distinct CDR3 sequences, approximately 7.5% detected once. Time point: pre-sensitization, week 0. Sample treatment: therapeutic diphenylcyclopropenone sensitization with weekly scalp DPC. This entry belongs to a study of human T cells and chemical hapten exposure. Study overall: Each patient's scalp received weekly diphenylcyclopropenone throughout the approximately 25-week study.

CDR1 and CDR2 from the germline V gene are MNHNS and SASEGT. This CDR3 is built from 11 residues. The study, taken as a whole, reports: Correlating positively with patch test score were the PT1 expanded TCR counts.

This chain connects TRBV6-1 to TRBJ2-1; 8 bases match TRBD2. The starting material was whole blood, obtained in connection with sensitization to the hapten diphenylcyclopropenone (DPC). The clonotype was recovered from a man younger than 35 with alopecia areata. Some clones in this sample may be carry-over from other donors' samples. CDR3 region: CASSGTRVLLF. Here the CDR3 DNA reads TGTGCCAGCTCCGGGACTAGAGTCCTACTCTTC.